The source of this TCR beta chain is a study of brain T cells in children with intractable seizures. Study findings and constraints: Absence of clones before surgery may stem from lower sequencing depth. Patients' HCMV serostatus was unknown; virus specificity rests on CDR3 similarity alone.

Concerning this clone: Its antigen is still unknown.

Patients received at least one anti-epileptic drug before surgery. Some clones are missing from TCRdb's copy, which holds only in-frame ones; the method was immunoSEQ multiplex PCR. The sample consists of some 62,000 clones, about 96% of them appearing once. Germline CDR1 and CDR2: ENHRY and SYGVKD. The ends lost 4 bases at V and 5 bases at J; junction bases unmatched: 6. This CDR3 has 15 amino acids. The genes are TRBV10-3 and TRBJ2-7; 12 nucleotides agree with TRBD1. This material consisted of peripheral blood, taken at surgery. This receptor was taken from a boy younger than two with focal cortical dysplasia and intractable seizures. The CDR3 sequence: CAISGGQGAGDEQYF. In DNA form, the CDR3 reads TGTGCCATCAGTGGGGGACAGGGGGCCGGGGACGAGCAGTACTTC.